Listed below are T cell receptor beta chains from one sample, sequenced in a study of OX40 agonist ivuxolimab in advanced cancers. The repertoire was sequenced with immunoSEQ multiplex PCR; TCRdb's copy has only in-frame clones and lacks some. This sample has 56,000 or so clones; 82% occur once, and the top ten carry about 3.9%. The sequencing used CD4+ or CD8+ T cells sorted from blood, collected in a trial of the OX40 agonist ivuxolimab. These receptors were obtained from an adult with an advanced solid tumor such as melanoma, head and neck, liver or kidney cancer. Both conserved end residues are part of each CDR3. The order of the fields is J gene, D gene, V gene, clone size, CDR3 DNA, CDR3 protein. The D gene is left open where the match is weak. The size of a clone is reported for some rows only, either as once, few or many, or as a class for expanded clones.

J gene: TRBJ1-2
D gene: .
V gene: TRBV7-3
clone size: .
CDR3 DNA: TGTGCCAGCAGCTTAGCATTGGGGACCGGCTACACCTTC
CDR3 protein: CASSLALGTGYTF

J gene: TRBJ1-2
D gene: .
V gene: TRBV28
clone size: .
CDR3 DNA: TGTGCCACCAGACACGTCGAAGTTAACTATGGCTACACCTTC
CDR3 protein: CATRHVEVNYGYTF

J gene: TRBJ1-6
D gene: TRBD1
V gene: TRBV7-2
clone size: .
CDR3 DNA: TGTGCCAGCAGCTCAAGGGGGCTGGGGGATTCACCCCTCCACTTT
CDR3 protein: CASSSRGLGDSPLHF

J gene: TRBJ2-3
D gene: TRBD1
V gene: TRBV19
clone size: .
CDR3 DNA: TGTGCCAGTAGCACACAGGGGGCTGGCACAGATACGCAGTATTTT
CDR3 protein: CASSTQGAGTDTQYF

J gene: TRBJ1-1
D gene: .
V gene: TRBV6-5
clone size: .
CDR3 DNA: TGTGCCAGCAGAGGAAAACCGGAGAACACTGAAGCTTTCTTT
CDR3 protein: CASRGKPENTEAFF

J gene: TRBJ1-1
D gene: .
V gene: TRBV21-1
clone size: once
CDR3 DNA: TGTGCCAGCAGCAAAAAAGGTAGGCTTTATAGGGGGCTGAACACTGAAGCTTTCTTT
CDR3 protein: CASSKKGRLYRGLNTEAFF

J gene: TRBJ1-5
D gene: TRBD1
V gene: TRBV2
clone size: .
CDR3 DNA: TGTGCCAGCAGACGGGACAGCGAGTCGCCCCAGCATTTT
CDR3 protein: CASRRDSESPQHF

J gene: TRBJ1-1
D gene: .
V gene: TRBV27
clone size: .
CDR3 DNA: TGTGCCAGCAGTCCCCAGGGAGGGGAAGCTTTCTTT
CDR3 protein: CASSPQGGEAFF

J gene: TRBJ1-1
D gene: .
V gene: TRBV6-1
clone size: .
CDR3 DNA: TGTGCCAGCAAAGTCAGCATGAACACTGAAGCTTTCTTT
CDR3 protein: CASKVSMNTEAFF

J gene: TRBJ2-7
D gene: TRBD2
V gene: TRBV7-2
clone size: .
CDR3 DNA: TGTGCCAGCAGCCAGGACTGGGAGGGGCAGCAGTACTTC
CDR3 protein: CASSQDWEGQQYF

J gene: TRBJ2-3
D gene: .
V gene: TRBV7-3
clone size: .
CDR3 DNA: TGTGCCAGCAGCGCCCCGGGGGCGGTAACAGATACGCAGTATTTT
CDR3 protein: CASSAPGAVTDTQYF

J gene: TRBJ1-3
D gene: .
V gene: TRBV5-5
clone size: few
CDR3 DNA: TGTGCCAGCAGCTTGGTGTCCGTAACTTCTGGAAACACCATATATTTT
CDR3 protein: CASSLVSVTSGNTIYF

J gene: TRBJ2-7
D gene: TRBD1
V gene: TRBV7-2
clone size: once
CDR3 DNA: TGTGCCAGCAGCCCGGGACAGGCTACCTACGAGCAGTACTTC
CDR3 protein: CASSPGQATYEQYF

J gene: TRBJ1-2
D gene: TRBD1
V gene: TRBV5-6
clone size: .
CDR3 DNA: TGTGCCAGCAGCCTGGGACAGTCGCAATTCTATGGCTACACCTTC
CDR3 protein: CASSLGQSQFYGYTF

J gene: TRBJ2-3
D gene: .
V gene: TRBV7-2
clone size: .
CDR3 DNA: TGTGCCAGCAGCCCCAGTAGGGTAAGCACAGATACGCAGTATTTT
CDR3 protein: CASSPSRVSTDTQYF

J gene: TRBJ2-1
D gene: TRBD1
V gene: TRBV6-1
clone size: .
CDR3 DNA: TGTGCCAGCAGTGCCACAGGGGGGACTGAGCAGTTCTTC
CDR3 protein: CASSATGGTEQFF

J gene: TRBJ2-1
D gene: TRBD2
V gene: TRBV7-9
clone size: .
CDR3 DNA: TGTGCCAGCAGCTCCCCCGGCCCGAGCGGGGGGGCCTCGGGCGAGCAGTTCTTC
CDR3 protein: CASSSPGPSGGASGEQFF